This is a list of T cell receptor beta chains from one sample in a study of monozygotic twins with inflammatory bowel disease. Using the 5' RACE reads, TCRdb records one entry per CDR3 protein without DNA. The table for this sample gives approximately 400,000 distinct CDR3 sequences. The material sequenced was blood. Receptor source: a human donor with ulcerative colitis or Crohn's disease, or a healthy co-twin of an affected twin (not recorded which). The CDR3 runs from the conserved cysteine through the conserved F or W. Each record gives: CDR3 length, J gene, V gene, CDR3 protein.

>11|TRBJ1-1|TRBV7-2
CASRTGTEAFF
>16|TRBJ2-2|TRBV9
CASSVGGASNTGELFF
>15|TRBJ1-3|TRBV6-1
CASSEQAISGNTIYF
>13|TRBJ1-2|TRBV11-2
CASSLNQNYGYTF
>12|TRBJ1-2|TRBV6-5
CASSNREAGYTF
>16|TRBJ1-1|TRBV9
CASSVGEGVMNTEAFF
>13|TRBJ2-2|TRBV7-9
CASSLLDTGELFF
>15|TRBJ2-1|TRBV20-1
CSARDEAGGYNEQFF
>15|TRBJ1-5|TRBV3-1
CASSQDQGGGQPQHF
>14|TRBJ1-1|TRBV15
CATSRVEPNTEAFF
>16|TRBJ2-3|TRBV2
CASSGGGGGYTDTQYF
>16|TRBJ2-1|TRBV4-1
CASSQGDLLHHNEQFF
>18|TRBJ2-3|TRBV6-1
CASSGGQGATTSTDTQYF
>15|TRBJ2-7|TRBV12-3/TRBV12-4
CASSSSGQGANEQYF
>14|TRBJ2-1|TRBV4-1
CASSQARGANEQFF
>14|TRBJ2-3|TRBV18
CASSPLGWGDTQYF
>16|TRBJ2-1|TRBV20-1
CSAKDALAGGWNEQFF
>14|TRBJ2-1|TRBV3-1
CASSQTEAYNEQFF
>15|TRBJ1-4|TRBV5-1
CASRKATGGAEKLFF
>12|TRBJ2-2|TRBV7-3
CASSPETGELFF
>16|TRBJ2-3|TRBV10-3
CAISEVYGGGGDTQYF
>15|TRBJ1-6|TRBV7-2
CASSLRNRGNSPLHF
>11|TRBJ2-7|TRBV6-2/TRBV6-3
CASSVDRQQYF
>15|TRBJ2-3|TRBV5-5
CASANLGRGTDTQYF
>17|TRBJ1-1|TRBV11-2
CASSFRVGEDSLKSAFF
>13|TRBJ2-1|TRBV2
CASSLMGYNEQFF
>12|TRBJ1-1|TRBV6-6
CASRRGNTEAFF
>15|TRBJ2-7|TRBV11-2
CASSLGLLTGEEQYF
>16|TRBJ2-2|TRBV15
CATSRLRTSGTGELFF
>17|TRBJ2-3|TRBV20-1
CSARDLKASGRTDTQYF
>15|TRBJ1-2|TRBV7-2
CASSLALGGAGGYTF
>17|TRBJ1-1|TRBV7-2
CASSSVPGQGENTEAFF
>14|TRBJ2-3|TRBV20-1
CSARSPQGTDTQYF
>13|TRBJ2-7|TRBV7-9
CASSLRTGGEQYF
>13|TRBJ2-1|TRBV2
CASRGLAGSEQFF
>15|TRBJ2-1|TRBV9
CASSGGEGGYNEQFF
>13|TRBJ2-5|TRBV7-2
CASRGQPQETQYF
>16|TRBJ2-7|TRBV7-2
CASRLVATSGSQEQYF
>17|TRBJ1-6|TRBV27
CASSLSSPGSFHSPLHF
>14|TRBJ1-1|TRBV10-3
CAIRPGTVNTEAFF
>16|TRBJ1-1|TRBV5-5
CASSSSEGRRNTEAFF
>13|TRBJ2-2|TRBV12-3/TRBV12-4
CASSPRRTGELFF
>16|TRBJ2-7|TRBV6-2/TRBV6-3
CASRPPGQRITYEQYF
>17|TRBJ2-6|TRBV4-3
CASSQGLASSGANVLTF
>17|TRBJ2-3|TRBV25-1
CASSAGPWDAQMGTQYF
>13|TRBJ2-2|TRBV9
CASSGEGAGELFF
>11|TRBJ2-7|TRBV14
CASSKGYEQYF
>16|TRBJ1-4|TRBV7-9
CASSLLFGPAGEKLFF
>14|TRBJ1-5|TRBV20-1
CSAYQGRAGQPQHF
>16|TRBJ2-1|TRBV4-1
CASSPKGAGDYNEQFF
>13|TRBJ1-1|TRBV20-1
CSAIQGAGTEAFF
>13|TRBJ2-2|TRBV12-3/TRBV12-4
CASSRMNTGELFF